One and the same sample provided the 25 T cell receptor beta chains below, sequenced in a study of T cells in Graves' hyperthyroidism and ophthalmopathy (dated by TCRdb to about 2019). The library was built by means of multiplex PCR. Instrument used: Illumina HiSeq 2000. The TCR beta CDR3 regions were amplified from the RNA transcripts. A first-round RT-PCR of the TCR CDR3 used the HTBI primer set with the Qiagen OneStep RT-PCR kit. Using fastp trimming at Q25 and MiXCR clonotype assembly, TCRdb reanalyzed the public sequencing data and kept in-frame beta chains. All rows with the same CDR3 protein become a single entry with the most common DNA and genes. This sample is represented by a few hundred thousand distinct CDR3 sequences; approximately 16% of them were singletons. The ten largest clones add up to roughly 3.3% of the sample. Specimen: blood. The receptors originated from a woman aged 35 to 49 with Graves' ophthalmopathy.

CDR3 sequence reads: CASSLEDRLSYEQYF. The CDR3 region has the DNA TGTGCCAGCAGCTTAGAGGACAGACTCTCCTACGAGCAGTACTTC. The V gene is TRBV7-2, the J gene TRBJ2-7, with a weak D call TRBD1 (6 bases). CDR3 size: 15 residues. The V end lost 1 base, the J end lost 0 bases, and 10 bases lay between the germline ends. The germline gives CDR1 SGHTA, CDR2 FQGNSA.

This clonotype was observed a few times. V usage is TRBV9 and J usage is TRBJ2-3; the D gene could be TRBD1 or TRBD2 (7 bases each). V lost 2 bases to trimming and J lost 6 bases, with 19 bases between them. Germline V gene data show CDR1 as SGDLS and CDR2 as YYNGEE. CDR3 length equals 16 residues. The CDR3 coding sequence is TGTGCCAGCAGCGTCAGCGGGACAGCCTTGTGGGATACGCAGTATTTT. This sequence encodes CASSVSGTALWDTQYF.

Ten or more counts support this clonotype. The chain links TRBV6-1 to TRBJ1-6; 8 nucleotides match TRBD1. This CDR3 is built from 15 residues. Germline assignment: CDR1 MNHNS and CDR2 SASEGT. Germline trimming cut 6 bases from V and 10 bases from J; bases unmatched to any gene: 11. This chain's CDR3 is CASRHRGQGFSPLHF. DNA of the CDR3: TGTGCCAGCAGACACCGCGGACAGGGTTTCTCACCCCTCCACTTT.

This sequence joins TRBV5-1 and TRBJ2-7; 9 bases are shared with TRBD2. The CDR3 extends over 15 amino acids. Germline V CDR1 and CDR2: SGHRS, YFSETQ. The J segment lost 3 bases and the V segment lost 2 bases, leaving 6 bases of the junction unmatched. The CDR3 loop reads CASSFLAGVVYEQYF. DNA for the CDR3: TGCGCCAGCAGCTTCTTAGCGGGGGTGGTCTACGAGCAGTACTTC. The variable domain in full, completed from reference TRBV5-1 and TRBJ2-7, reads KAGVTQTPRYLIKTRGQQVTLSCSPISGHRSVSWYQQTPGQGLQFLFEYFSETQRNKGNFPGRFSGRQFSNSRSEMNVSTLELGDSALYLCASSFLAGVVYEQYFGPGTRLTVT.

The sample holds many counts of this clonotype. The CDR3 DNA reads TGTGCCAGCAGCCCGACTCGATCGGCTGTAGCGTCCGAGCAGTACTTC. Translated, it gives CASSPTRSAVASEQYF. The chain joins TRBV6-1 to TRBJ2-7; possibly TRBD2 for D (5 bases). V lost 6 bases to trimming and J lost 6 bases, with 24 bases between them. The CDR3 is 16 amino acids. Per the germline V gene, CDR1 is MNHNS and CDR2 is SASEGT.

This clonotype was counted ten times or more. This chain links TRBV28 with TRBJ2-7, with 10 bases matching TRBD1. V lost 5 bases and J lost 6; bases outside the gene matches: 7. Germline loops: CDR1 MDHEN, CDR2 SYDVKM. The CDR3 runs 14 residues. CDR3 DNA: TGTGCCAGCAGTGACCCGGGACAGGGGTTCGAGCAGTACTTC. Its protein product is CASSDPGQGFEQYF.

This clonotype was counted at least ten times. The J gene is TRBJ1-1, the V gene TRBV2; 8 bases align to TRBD1. CDR3 length equals 14 residues. V was pared by 6 bases and J by 7 bases, with 10 bases of the junction left unmatched. CDR1 SNHLY and CDR2 FYNNEI come from the germline V gene. CDR3 sequence (DNA): TGTGCCAGCAGGAAAGGACAGGGTCAAATTGAAGCTTTCTTT. As protein: CASRKGQGQIEAFF.

Note on this clonotype: This may be a read error, as it is one base from a much larger clone. The chain is built from TRBV6-9 and TRBJ2-5, with D perhaps given as TRBD1 or TRBD2 (6 bases each). Trimming pared 3 bases from V and 5 bases from J, leaving 16 bases between. CDR1 MNHGY and CDR2 SVAAGI come from the germline V gene. The CDR3 extends over 15 amino acids. CDR3 region: CASSYLGAGGETQYF. The CDR3 DNA reads as TGTGCCAGCAGTTACCTGGGGGCCGGAGGGGAGACCCAGTACTTC.

As for this clonotype: This may be a read error, as it is one base from a much larger clone. The chain is built from TRBV6-4 and TRBJ1-1; TRBD1 might be the D (6 bases). This CDR3 has 15 residues. The germline V gene encodes CDR1 MRHNA and CDR2 SNTAGT. The CDR3 DNA is TGTGCCAGTTACCCTAACAGGGACGGAAACACTGAAGCTCTCTTT. Translation: CASYPNRDGNTEALF.

This clonotype was seen many times. DNA of the CDR3: TGCAGTGCTTGGACTAGCGCATACCAAGAGACCCAGTACTTC. This translates into CSAWTSAYQETQYF. This sequence joins TRBV20-1 and TRBJ2-5, with 9 bases lining up with TRBD2. Germline-derived CDR1 and CDR2 are DFQATT and SNEGSKA (reference sequence). The trim removed 5 bases at V and 0 bases at J, leaving 4 bases unmatched. CDR3 length: 14 residues.

In this sample, this clonotype turned up a few times. V usage is TRBV15 and J usage is TRBJ2-1; D remains unclear. Germline V gene data show CDR1 as LNHNV and CDR2 as YYDKDF (reference sequence). The CDR3 consists of 12 residues. Deletions cut 5 bases from V and 6 bases from J, with 8 bases between. The CDR3 sequence is CATSRGVNEQFF. DNA for the CDR3: TGTGCCACCAGCCGAGGAGTCAATGAGCAGTTCTTC.

This clonotype occurred a few times. This chain links TRBV5-1 with TRBJ1-2; D may be TRBD1 (5 bases). Germline V lookup: CDR1 SGHRS, CDR2 YFSETQ. Trimming left V 1 base short and J 3 bases short, with 10 bases between. CDR3 length: 14 amino acids. CDR3 coding DNA: TGCGCCAGCAGCTTGAACACAGGAGACTATGGCTACACCTTC. Protein sequence: CASSLNTGDYGYTF.

This clonotype occurred many times. The rearrangement uses TRBV12-3 or TRBV12-4 and TRBJ1-1; possible D gene TRBD1, 6 bases. The V end was cut by 3 bases, the J end by 6 bases, with 11 bases between. The CDR3 length is 13 residues. This chain's CDR3 is CASSFNRVAEAFF. DNA for the CDR3: TGTGCCAGCAGTTTTAACAGGGTAGCTGAAGCTTTCTTT.

About this clonotype itself: A much larger clone differs from this one at a single base, so this may be a read error. The chain uses TRBV30 and TRBJ2-1; D unclear. CDR3 length: 11 residues. The V gene's germline CDR1 is GTSNPN and CDR2 SVGIG (reference sequence). CDR3 in DNA: TGTGCCCGGAGTGAATACTCTGAGCAGTTCTTC. Translation: CARSEYSEQFF.

Ten or more counts support this clonotype. V is TRBV2 and J is TRBJ2-7, with a weak D call TRBD1 (6 bases). The V end lost 5 bases, the J end lost 4 bases, and 12 bases lay between the germline ends. The CDR3 loop spans 13 amino acids. CDR1 and CDR2 from the germline V gene are SNHLY and FYNNEI. Here the CDR3 DNA reads TGTGCCAGCAGTTCAGGGGTATGGTACGAGCAGTACTTC. Translated, it gives CASSSGVWYEQYF.

This clonotype was recorded many times. The chain recombines TRBV3-1 with TRBJ1-1; D remains ambiguous. This CDR3 comprises 13 residues. Per the germline V gene, CDR1 is LGHDT and CDR2 is YNNKEL (reference sequence). Trimming pared 1 base from V and 2 bases from J, leaving 5 bases between. The CDR3 bases are TGTGCCAGCAGCCAAGTGGCTAACACTGAAGCTTTCTTT. This gives the protein CASSQVANTEAFF.

Remarks on this clonotype: A much larger clone sits a single nucleotide away, making a read error possible. The chain joins TRBV3-1 to TRBJ1-3, with D unresolved. This CDR3 comprises 14 residues. Germline V gives CDR1 LGHDT, CDR2 YNNKEL (reference sequence). Trimming took off 3 bases at V and 3 bases at J, with 9 bases between the two ends. CDR3 nucleotides: TGTGCCAGCAGCCACCTGGTCGATGGAAACACCATATATTTT. Translated, it gives CASSHLVDGNTIYF.

The J gene is TRBJ2-7, the V gene TRBV7-2; possible D gene TRBD2, 6 bases. The CDR3 has 15 amino acids. Trimming took 1 base from V and 2 from J, leaving 12 bases between them. Germline V lookup: CDR1 SGHTA, CDR2 FQGNSA. CDR3 amino acids: CASSLGSSAPYEQYF. CDR3 nucleotides: TGTGCCAGCAGCTTAGGATCTAGCGCACCCTACGAGCAGTACTTC. The full variable domain, its missing parts supplied by reference TRBV7-2 and TRBJ2-7, is GAGVSQSPSNKVTEKGKDVELRCDPISGHTALYWYRQSLGQGLEFLIYFQGNSAPDKSGLPSDRFSAERTGGSVSTLTIQRTQQEDSAVYLCASSLGSSAPYEQYFGPGTRLTVT.

This clonotype showed up just a few times. This chain uses TRBV5-1 with TRBJ2-1; 11 nucleotides agree with TRBD1. Germline V lookup: CDR1 SGHRS, CDR2 YFSETQ. V dropped 4 bases and J dropped 9; count of bases not matched to a gene: 6. This CDR3 has 14 residues. The chain's CDR3 is CASSHGQGAREQFF. The CDR3 bases are TGCGCCAGCAGCCACGGACAGGGGGCGCGTGAGCAGTTCTTC.

The chain employs TRBV28 and TRBJ2-1; D unclear. CDR3 size: 12 residues. V was cut by 2 bases and J by 15 bases, with 14 bases left in between. CDR1 and CDR2 from the germline V gene are MDHEN and SYDVKM. The CDR3 DNA reads as TGTGCCAGCAGTTTAAGGACGGGTAGTTGGTTCTTC. Its protein is CASSLRTGSWFF.

This clonotype was seen a handful of times. V usage is TRBV4-1 and J usage is TRBJ2-1, with 10 bases aligning to TRBD2. Germline V gene lookup returns CDR1 MGHRA and CDR2 YSYEKL. Losses at the gene ends were 2 bases for V and 9 bases for J; bases not matched to a gene: 7. This CDR3 comprises 15 residues. The CDR3 here is CASSQLLAGVGEQFF. The DNA for the CDR3 is TGCGCCAGCAGCCAATTGCTAGCGGGGGTCGGTGAGCAGTTCTTC.

About this clonotype: A clone one base away is much larger, so this may be a read error. J is TRBJ2-1 and V is TRBV7-9; TRBD2 matches 9 bases. Per germline, CDR1 SEHNR and CDR2 FQNEAQ (reference sequence). The CDR3 runs 17 residues. The junction had 14 bases not matched to a gene; V was cut back by 4 bases and J by 7 bases. The CDR3 coding sequence is TGTGCCAGCAGCTCCTGTGGCGGGGGGGGCTCGGGGAATGAGCAGTTCTTC. Its protein is CASSSCGGGGSGNEQFF.

J is TRBJ2-3 and V is TRBV10-2, with TRBD1 matching over 10 bases. The length of the CDR3 is 16 residues. J gave up 3 bases and V 3 bases, and 6 bases lay outside the gene matches. In germline, CDR1 is WSHSY, CDR2 SAAADI. CDR3 protein: CASSEFEDRGTDTQYF. As DNA, the CDR3 is TGCGCCAGCAGTGAATTTGAGGACAGGGGGACAGATACGCAGTATTTT.

The J gene is TRBJ1-4, the V gene TRBV20-1; 7 bases agree with TRBD1. Trimming cost V 5 bases and J 8 bases; bases outside gene matches: 11. The CDR3 spans 14 residues. Germline CDR1 and CDR2: DFQATT and SNEGSKA (reference sequence). Here the CDR3 reads CSALFEGAGEKLFF. CDR3 bases: TGCAGTGCTCTATTTGAGGGGGCGGGAGAAAAACTGTTTTTT.

This clonotype was counted between two and nine times. Here the CDR3 DNA reads TGTGCCAGCAGTGTCGGGACAGGGGGCTCCTACGAGCAGTACTTC. Translated, it gives CASSVGTGGSYEQYF. The V gene is TRBV2, the J gene TRBJ2-7; TRBD1 aligns across 11 bases. After removal of 4 bases from V and 0 bases from J, the junction contained 2 bases not matched to a gene. CDR3 length equals 15 residues. CDR1 is SNHLY and CDR2 is FYNNEI in the germline V gene.